This T cell receptor beta chain was retrieved from a study of blood T cells in healthy people across ages. Primers used in a second PCR of about 7 to 12 cycles were a sample-barcoded 5' primer and a J-beta primer mix. TCRdb re-called the 5' RACE reads through MiXCR, storing one row per CDR3 protein. The data hold 800,000 to 1,300,000 distinct CDR3 sequences, with under 30% observed a single time. This CDR3 region has 14 residues. Germline lookup yields CDR1 MNHNY and CDR2 SVGAGI (reference sequence). Another study also made use of these data, one on T cells of mothers and their children.

The source of this sequence is a girl aged 2 to 10 in good health. Sequencing was performed on blood. The chain uses TRBV6-6 and TRBJ2-5; 10 bases are a match to TRBD2. The DNA matches TRBJ2-7 better at its end, which makes the J call doubtful. The CDR3 sequence is CASLPASGSGEQYF. The CDR3 DNA sequence: TGTGCCAGCCTCCCAGCTAGCGGGAGTGGCGAGCAGTACTTC.